The subject of this entry is one TCR beta chain. Its specificity is unknown. The sample holds other DNA sequences that translate to the same CDR3. This sample is drawn from a study of beta chain features in type 1 diabetes. On the study more broadly: Patients and healthy donors were similar in age, gender and cell yields.

Trimming removed 2 bases at V and 5 bases at J, with 6 bases between. The CDR3 is made up of 12 amino acids. The V gene's germline CDR1 is KGHSH and CDR2 LQKENI. Study-wide findings and caveats: All four CD4+ subsets from Type 1 diabetes patients carried moderately but significantly shorter TCRB CDR3s.

CD4+ cells of the naive, central memory, regulatory and stem cell-like memory types were sorted via CD45RO/CCR7/CD25/CD127/CD95/CD27. Post-sort purity exceeded 98% for all sorted populations. TCRB transcripts that were expressed got sequenced, as all of the isolated RNA had been reverse transcribed. TCRdb keeps only in-frame clones here, not all; method: immunoSEQ multiplex PCR. The sample consists of around 280,000 clones, about 7.8% of them appearing once. The source material was central memory CD4+ T cells from blood. The V gene is TRBV18, the J gene TRBJ2-5; D call uncertain. The sequence came from a woman aged 18-29 years in good health. The CDR3 loop is CASSPERETQYF. The CDR3 DNA is TGTGCCAGCTCACCAGAGAGGGAGACCCAGTACTTC.